Listed below are T cell receptor beta chains from one sample, sequenced in a study of CD8 T cells in ankylosing spondylitis. MiXCR was run by TCRdb on the 5' RACE reads, yielding one entry per CDR3 protein. The profile shows 250,000 to 350,000 distinct CDR3 sequences, roughly 8% of them singletons. The sequencing input was blood, either unsorted or a sorted T cell fraction (not recorded which). These receptors came from a male donor with ankylosing spondylitis. CDR3s include the opening cysteine and the closing phenylalanine or tryptophan. D genes are given only for firm matches. Some rows mark clone size as missing; the rest say once, few, many or name a class of expanded clone.

TRBJ1-5 - TRBV18 - TGTGCCAGCTCACCTCAGGGGATGGGTAGCAATCAGCCCCAGCATTTT CASSPQGMGSNQPQHF
TRBJ2-1 TRBD2 TRBV20-1 - TGCAGTGCTAGGGATCGGGAGGCCTACAATGAGCAGTTCTTC CSARDREAYNEQFF
TRBJ1-2 TRBD1 TRBV23-1 few TGCGCCAGCAGTCGGCCCGGGACAGGGGGAAATGGCTACACCTTC CASSRPGTGGNGYTF
TRBJ1-2 - TRBV9 - TGTGCCAGCAGCGTAGTCCCAGGGTCTTCGCCCTATGGCTACACCTTC CASSVVPGSSPYGYTF
TRBJ2-7 - TRBV5-1 - TGCGCCAGCAACCAAGGGTGGGGGTACGAGCAGTACTTC CASNQGWGYEQYF
TRBJ2-1 TRBD2 TRBV7-3 many TGTGCCAGCAGCTTGGGAGCGGGATGGTACAATGAGCAGTTCTTC CASSLGAGWYNEQFF
TRBJ2-7 - TRBV7-9 few TGTGCCAGCAGCTCGGTGGACTCCTACGAGCAGTACTTC CASSSVDSYEQYF
TRBJ1-4 - TRBV3-1 few TGTGCCAGCAGCCAACGCAGGGGCCATGAAAAACTGTTTTTT CASSQRRGHEKLFF
TRBJ2-7 - TRBV20-1 many TGCAGTGCTTGCCCGGGACCTATACGGCTCGAGCAGTACTTC CSACPGPIRLEQYF
TRBJ2-7 TRBD1 TRBV20-1 few TGCAGTGCTCCTCCCCCGACAGGGACCTACGAGCAGTACTTC CSAPPPTGTYEQYF
TRBJ2-2 TRBD1 TRBV4-2 many TGTGCCAGCAGCCAGGGACAGGGACCCGGGGAGCTGTTTTTT CASSQGQGPGELFF
TRBJ2-1 - TRBV4-3 - TGCGCCAGCAGCCCCGGACCCGGAATCTACAATGAGCAGTTCTTC CASSPGPGIYNEQFF
TRBJ2-7 TRBD2 TRBV7-2 few TGTGCCAGCAGTCCAACCTCCGGGACTAGCGTACCGTTGCAGTACTTC CASSPTSGTSVPLQYF
TRBJ2-1 TRBD2 TRBV29-1 few TGCAGCGTTGAAATTCTAGCGGGAGTCAGTGAGCAGTTCTTC CSVEILAGVSEQFF
TRBJ2-7 TRBD2 TRBV20-1 - TGCAGTTGTCGTGGGACTAGCGAACACGAGCAGTACTTC CSCRGTSEHEQYF
TRBJ2-5 - TRBV6-5 few TGTGCCAGCACCAGATCAGAGACCCAGTACTTC CASTRSETQYF
TRBJ2-1 TRBD2 TRBV28 few TGTGCCAACGGGCGGCGGGGAGGGAATGAGCAGTTCTTC CANGRRGGNEQFF
TRBJ2-3 - TRBV29-1 - TGCAGCGTTGAAAGGGACGACCAGGTTAGCGAGGATACGCAGTATTTT CSVERDDQVSEDTQYF
TRBJ2-3 TRBD2 TRBV20-1 - TGCAGTGTCCTTAGCGGGAGAGGAACAGATACGCAGTATTTT CSVLSGRGTDTQYF
TRBJ2-7 - TRBV20-1 - TGCAGTGCGATGACTGGCCGCGGGCTTGAGCAGTACTTC CSAMTGRGLEQYF
TRBJ2-1 TRBD2 TRBV29-1 few TGCAGCGTTGGACTAGCGGGAGCCCACTACAATGAGCAGTTCTTC CSVGLAGAHYNEQFF
TRBJ2-6 - TRBV29-1 many TGCAGCACCCGCTGGGCTGGGGCCAACGTCCTGACTTTC CSTRWAGANVLTF
TRBJ2-3 - TRBV20-1 many TGCAGTGCTGACGACCGTAAAGATACGCAGTATTTT CSADDRKDTQYF
TRBJ2-1 - TRBV6-1 few TGTGCCAGCAGCCCCGGCGGGGGCGGTGAGCAGTTCTTC CASSPGGGGEQFF
TRBJ2-1 TRBD2 TRBV7-3 - TGTGCCAGCAGCTATTCTAGCGGGAGGGCCAATGAGCAGTTCTTC CASSYSSGRANEQFF
TRBJ1-2 - TRBV3-1 - TGTGCCAGCAGCCCGGAATCGGCCCGGCCTGGCTACACCTTC CASSPESARPGYTF
TRBJ2-1 - TRBV7-2 many TGTGCCAGCAGCCCGACTTTAAATGAGCAGTTCTTC CASSPTLNEQFF
TRBJ2-7 TRBD2 TRBV27 few TGTGCCAGCAGTTACCACTCCAGCGGGAGATGGTACGAGCAGTACTTC CASSYHSSGRWYEQYF
TRBJ2-1 TRBD2 TRBV5-1 - TGCGCCAGCAGAATGGATACTAGCGCGTACAATGAGCAGTTCTTC CASRMDTSAYNEQFF
TRBJ1-5 - TRBV4-1 many TGCGCCAGCAGCCAAGATCACAGGGCGCAGCCCCAGCATTTT CASSQDHRAQPQHF
TRBJ1-1 TRBD1 TRBV29-1 - TGCAGCGTTGACCCCGGACAGGGTAGCACTGAAGCTTTCTTT CSVDPGQGSTEAFF
TRBJ2-5 - TRBV5-6 - TGTGCCAGCAGCTTTGAGAACCTCCAAGAGACCCAGTACTTC CASSFENLQETQYF
TRBJ2-7 - TRBV28 - TGTGCCAGCAGTCACAAGACCGATTCCTACGAGCAGTACTTC CASSHKTDSYEQYF
TRBJ2-1 - TRBV5-1 many TGCGCCAGCAGCCCCGGTTCCTGGACATACAATGAGCAGTTCTTC CASSPGSWTYNEQFF
TRBJ2-5 TRBD2 TRBV5-1 - TGCGCCAGCAGCTTGGGTCCTAGCGGGAGTGTAGAGACCCAGTACTTC CASSLGPSGSVETQYF
TRBJ2-2 TRBD1 TRBV27 few TGTGCCAGCAGTTTATCTTGGCAGGGGGCCACCGGGGAGCTGTTTTTT CASSLSWQGATGELFF
TRBJ2-7 TRBD1 TRBV7-2 few TGTGCCAGCAGCCGCGGAACAGGGGCGACCTACGAGCAGTACTTC CASSRGTGATYEQYF
TRBJ2-5 TRBD2 TRBV12-3/TRBV12-4 many TGTGCCAGCAGTAGAGGGACTAGCTTTGAGGAGACCCAGTACTTC CASSRGTSFEETQYF
TRBJ2-1 TRBD1 TRBV11-2 - TGTGCCAGCAGCTTAGGGACAGGTGTCAACAATGAGCAGTTCTTC CASSLGTGVNNEQFF
TRBJ1-1 TRBD1 TRBV10-3 - TGTGCCATCACTAGACAGGGCGACACTGAAGCTTTCTTT CAITRQGDTEAFF
TRBJ2-1 TRBD1 TRBV7-9 few TGTGCCAGCAGCCCGAGTCTATTGGGACAGATCAATGAGCAGTTCTTC CASSPSLLGQINEQFF
TRBJ2-1 TRBD2 TRBV6-5 many TGTGCCAGCAGTACTCGACTAGCGGGAGGGAATGAGCAGTTCTTC CASSTRLAGGNEQFF
TRBJ2-7 - TRBV3-1 many TGTGCCAGCAGCCTAGGTGTCGGTCTCTACGAGCAGTACTTC CASSLGVGLYEQYF
TRBJ1-2 TRBD1 TRBV20-1 many TGCAGTGCTAGATTCGGACAGGGTTGGCCGCGATATGGCTACACCTTC CSARFGQGWPRYGYTF
TRBJ2-1 - TRBV7-2 many TGTGCCAGCAGCCTGGTACATTGGAATGAGCAGTTCTTC CASSLVHWNEQFF
TRBJ1-1 - TRBV29-1 few TGCAGCCTCCGGGGCCCCTCGGGTAACACTGAAGCTTTCTTT CSLRGPSGNTEAFF
TRBJ1-6 - TRBV12-3/TRBV12-4 - TGTGCCAGCAGTTTTGGGCAGGGGAATTCACCCCTCCACTTT CASSFGQGNSPLHF
TRBJ1-2 - TRBV7-3 - TGTGCCAGCAGCCCACCGGGGCGGGACAAAGATGGCTACACCTTC CASSPPGRDKDGYTF
TRBJ2-7 TRBD1 TRBV29-1 many TGCAGCGTTGTTTCAGGGGGCCCCTACGAGCAGTACTTC CSVVSGGPYEQYF